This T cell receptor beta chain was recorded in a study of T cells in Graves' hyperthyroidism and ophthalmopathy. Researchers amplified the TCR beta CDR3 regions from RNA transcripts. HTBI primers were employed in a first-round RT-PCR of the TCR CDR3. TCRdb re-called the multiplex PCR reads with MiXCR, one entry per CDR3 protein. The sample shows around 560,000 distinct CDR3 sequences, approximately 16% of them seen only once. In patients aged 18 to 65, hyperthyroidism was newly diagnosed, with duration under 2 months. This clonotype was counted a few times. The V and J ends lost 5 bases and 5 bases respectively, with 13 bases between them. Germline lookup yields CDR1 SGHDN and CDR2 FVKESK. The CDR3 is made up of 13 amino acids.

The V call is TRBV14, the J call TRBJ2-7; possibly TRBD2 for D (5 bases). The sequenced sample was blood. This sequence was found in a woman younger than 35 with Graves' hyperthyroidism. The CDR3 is CASSSRGSHEQYF. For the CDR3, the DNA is TGTGCCAGCAGCTCCCGAGGGTCCCACGAGCAGTACTTC. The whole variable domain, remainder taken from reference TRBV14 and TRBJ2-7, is EAGVTQFPSHSVIEKGQTVTLRCDPISGHDNLYWYRRVMGKEIKFLLHFVKESKQDESGMPNNRFLAERTGGTYSTLKVQPAELEDSGVYFCASSSRGSHEQYFGPGTRLTVT.